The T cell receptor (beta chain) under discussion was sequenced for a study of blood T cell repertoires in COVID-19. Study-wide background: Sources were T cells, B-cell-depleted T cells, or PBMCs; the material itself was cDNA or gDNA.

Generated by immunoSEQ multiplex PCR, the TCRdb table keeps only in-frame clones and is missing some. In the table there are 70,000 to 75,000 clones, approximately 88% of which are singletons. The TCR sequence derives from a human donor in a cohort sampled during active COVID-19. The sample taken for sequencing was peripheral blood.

Here the CDR3 DNA reads TGTGCCAGCAGTATGGACAGGGCCGGAAACACCATATATTTT. Its translation: CASSMDRAGNTIYF. The chain employs TRBV6-6 and TRBJ1-3, with 8 nucleotides matching TRBD1. Germline assignment: CDR1 MNHNY and CDR2 SVGAGI (reference sequence). The CDR3 sequence is 14 residues long. V dropped 5 bases and J dropped 4; count of bases not matched to a gene: 4.